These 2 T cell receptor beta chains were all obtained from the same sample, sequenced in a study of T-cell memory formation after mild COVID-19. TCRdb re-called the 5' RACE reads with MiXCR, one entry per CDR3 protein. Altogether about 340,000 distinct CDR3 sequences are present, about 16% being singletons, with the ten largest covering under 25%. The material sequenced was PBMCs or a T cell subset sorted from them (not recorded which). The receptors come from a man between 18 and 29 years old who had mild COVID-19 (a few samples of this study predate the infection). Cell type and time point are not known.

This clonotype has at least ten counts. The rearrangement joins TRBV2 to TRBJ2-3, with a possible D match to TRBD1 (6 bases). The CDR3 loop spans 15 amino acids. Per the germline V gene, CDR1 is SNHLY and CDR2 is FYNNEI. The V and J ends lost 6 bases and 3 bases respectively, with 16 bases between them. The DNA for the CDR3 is TGTGCCAGCAGCGACGACAGGCGGGTAACAGATACGCAGTATTTT. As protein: CASSDDRRVTDTQYF.

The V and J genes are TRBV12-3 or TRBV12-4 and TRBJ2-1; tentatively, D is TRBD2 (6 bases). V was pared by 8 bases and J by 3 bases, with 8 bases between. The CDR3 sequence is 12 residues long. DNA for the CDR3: TGTGCCAGCGGGGGGTTCTACAATGAGCAGTTCTTC. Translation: CASGGFYNEQFF.